This T cell receptor beta chain derives from a study of T-cell reconstitution after alpha-beta-depleted transplantation in children. Findings and caveats of the study: Expanded clones from the graft, numbering several hundred, reportedly supplied alpha-beta T cells about two months after transplant. Among T cells one year after transplant, newly produced cells accounted for most counts and diversity.

The CDR3 consists of 15 residues. Germline assignment: CDR1 MDHEN and CDR2 SYDVKM. Unmatched junction bases numbered 6, after V lost 5 bases and J lost 2 bases. The authors prepared the TCRbeta library with unique molecular identifiers. MiXCR was run by TCRdb on the PCR reads, yielding one entry per CDR3 protein. The sample has fewer than 500,000 distinct CDR3 sequences; roughly two fifths are singletons. Notes on this clonotype: Its antigen is undetermined.

The sequences come from PBMCs, collected before TCRalphabeta/CD19-depleted stem cell transplant. J is TRBJ2-7 and V is TRBV28; 10 nucleotides agree with TRBD1. The TCR originated in a girl aged 2 to 9 with aplastic anemia, due to receive a stem cell transplant. The CDR3 nucleotides read TGTGCCAGCAGTACCCCGGGACAGGGGACCTACGAGCAGTACTTC. Its protein product is CASSTPGQGTYEQYF.